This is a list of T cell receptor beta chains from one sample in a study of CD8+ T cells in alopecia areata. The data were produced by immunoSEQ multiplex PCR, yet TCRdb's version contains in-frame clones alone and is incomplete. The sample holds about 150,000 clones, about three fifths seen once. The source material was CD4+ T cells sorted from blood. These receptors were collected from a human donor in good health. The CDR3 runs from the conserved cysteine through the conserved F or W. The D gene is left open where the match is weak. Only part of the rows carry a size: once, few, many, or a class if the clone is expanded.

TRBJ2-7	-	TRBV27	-	CASKDTMTYEQYF	TGTGCCAGCAAAGACACCATGACCTACGAGCAGTACTTC
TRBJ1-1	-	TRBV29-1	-	CSVVGDSPNTEAFF	TGCAGCGTTGTAGGTGACAGTCCTAACACTGAAGCTTTCTTT
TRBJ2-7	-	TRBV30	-	CAWSDDSLSYEQYF	TGTGCCTGGAGTGACGACAGTCTCTCCTACGAGCAGTACTTC
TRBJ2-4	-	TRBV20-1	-	CSARKNIQYF	TGCAGTGCTAGAAAAAACATTCAGTACTTC
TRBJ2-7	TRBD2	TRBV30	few	CAWTGGSSYEQYF	TGTGCCTGGACCGGGGGGAGCTCCTACGAGCAGTACTTC
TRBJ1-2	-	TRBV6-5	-	CASSYSRQLFYGYTF	TGTGCCAGCAGTTACTCGAGGCAGCTCTTCTATGGCTACACCTTC
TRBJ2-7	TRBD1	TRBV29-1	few	CSVEDRIRSYEQYF	TGCAGCGTGGAGGACAGGATTAGGAGTTACGAGCAGTACTTC
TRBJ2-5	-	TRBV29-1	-	CSVKGETQYF	TGCAGTGTGAAGGGGGAGACCCAGTACTTC
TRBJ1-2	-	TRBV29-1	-	CSVEGYTF	TGCAGCGTTGAGGGCTACACCTTC
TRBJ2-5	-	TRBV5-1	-	CASSRVDRAGETQYF	TGCGCCAGCAGCAGAGTAGACAGGGCGGGGGAGACCCAGTACTTC
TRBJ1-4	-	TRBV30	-	CAWSVVGEKLFF	TGTGCCTGGAGTGTAGTTGGCGAAAAACTGTTTTTT
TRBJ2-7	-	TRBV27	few	CATPFYEQYF	TGTGCCACCCCCTTCTACGAGCAGTACTTC
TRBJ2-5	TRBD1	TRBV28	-	CASNHLGQAPGETQYF	TGTGCCAGCAACCATCTTGGACAGGCCCCTGGGGAGACCCAGTACTTC
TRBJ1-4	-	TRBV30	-	CAWSGLATNEKLFF	TGTGCCTGGAGTGGGCTTGCAACTAATGAAAAACTGTTTTTT
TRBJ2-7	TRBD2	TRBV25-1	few	CASSEQGLAGPYEQYF	TGTGCCAGCAGTGAACAGGGACTAGCGGGACCCTACGAGCAGTACTTC
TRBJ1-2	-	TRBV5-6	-	CASSLGTGISGYGYTF	TGTGCCAGCAGCTTGGGAACAGGGATTTCGGGCTATGGCTACACCTTC
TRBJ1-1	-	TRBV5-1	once	CASRSGAWDTEAFF	TGCGCCAGCAGGTCAGGGGCCTGGGACACTGAAGCTTTCTTT
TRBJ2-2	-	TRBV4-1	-	CASSPKTGTSHTGELFF	TGCGCCAGCAGCCCCAAGACAGGGACTTCTCATACCGGGGAGCTGTTTTTT
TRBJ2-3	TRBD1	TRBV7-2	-	CASSLGTGEMQYF	TGTGCCAGCAGCTTAGGGACAGGAGAGATGCAGTATTTT
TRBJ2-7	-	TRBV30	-	CAWSVGPYEQYF	TGTGCCTGGAGTGTAGGCCCCTACGAGCAGTACTTC
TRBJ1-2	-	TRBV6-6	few	CASSYSIGYTF	TGTGCCAGCAGTTACTCTATAGGCTACACCTTC
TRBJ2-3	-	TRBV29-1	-	CSVGGLADTQYF	TGCAGCGTTGGGGGCCTGGCGGATACGCAGTATTTT
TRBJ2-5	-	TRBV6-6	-	CASSYVDRGKTQYF	TGTGCCAGCAGTTACGTGGACCGGGGAAAGACCCAGTACTTC
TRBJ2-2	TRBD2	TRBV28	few	CATWTSGGTGELFF	TGTGCCACTTGGACTAGCGGGGGCACCGGGGAGCTGTTTTTT
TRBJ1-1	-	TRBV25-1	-	CASSESLANTEAFF	TGTGCCAGCAGTGAATCCTTAGCTAACACTGAAGCTTTCTTT
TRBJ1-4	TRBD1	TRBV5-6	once	CASSLISDRGRKKLFF	TGTGCCAGCAGCTTAATTTCTGACAGGGGGCGGAAAAAACTGTTTTTT
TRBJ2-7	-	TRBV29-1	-	CSAETSSYEQYF	TGCAGCGCGGAGACTAGCTCCTACGAGCAGTACTTC
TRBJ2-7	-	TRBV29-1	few	CSVEVGVGNEQYF	TGCAGCGTTGAGGTAGGGGTAGGCAACGAGCAGTACTTC
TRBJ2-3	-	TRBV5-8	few	CASSPTGGTQYF	TGTGCCAGCAGCCCGACCGGGGGTACGCAGTATTTT
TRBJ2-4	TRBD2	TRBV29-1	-	CSVRGGPSGIQYF	TGCAGCGTTCGGGGGGGACCTAGTGGCATTCAGTACTTC
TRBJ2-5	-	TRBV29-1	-	CSVDGWREETQYF	TGCAGCGTTGATGGGTGGCGGGAAGAGACCCAGTACTTC
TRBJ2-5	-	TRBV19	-	CASRGGETQYF	TGTGCCAGTAGGGGGGGTGAGACCCAGTACTTC
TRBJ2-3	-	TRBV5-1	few	CASSFGHRTDTQYF	TGCGCCAGCAGCTTCGGGCACCGCACAGATACGCAGTATTTT
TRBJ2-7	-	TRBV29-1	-	CNPRAFRYEQYF	TGCAACCCGAGGGCATTCCGCTACGAGCAGTACTTC
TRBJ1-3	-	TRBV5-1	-	CASSVDSSGNTIYF	TGCGCCAGCAGCGTGGACAGCTCTGGAAACACCATATATTTT
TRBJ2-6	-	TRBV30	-	CACRRAGAGANVLTF	TGTGCCTGCCGAAGAGCTGGGGCTGGGGCCAACGTCCTGACTTTC
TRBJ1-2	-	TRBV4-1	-	CASSQVGYGYTF	TGCGCCAGCAGCCAAGTAGGGTATGGCTACACCTTC
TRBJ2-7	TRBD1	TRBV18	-	CASSTGTGVYEQYF	TGTGCCAGCTCTACCGGGACAGGGGTTTACGAGCAGTACTTC
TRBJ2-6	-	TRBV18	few	CASSRDRSGANVLTF	TGTGCCAGCTCACGGGACCGCTCTGGGGCCAACGTCCTGACTTTC
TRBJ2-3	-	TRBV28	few	CASSSTDTQYF	TGTGCCAGCAGTTCGACAGATACGCAGTATTTT
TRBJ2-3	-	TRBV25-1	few	CASSDPQGRTDTQYF	TGTGCCAGCAGTGACCCCCAGGGGAGAACAGATACGCAGTATTTT
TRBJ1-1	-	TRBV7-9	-	CASSPVSNTEAFF	TGTGCCAGCAGTCCTGTTTCGAACACTGAAGCTTTCTTT
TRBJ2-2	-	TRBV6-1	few	CASRGETNTGELFF	TGTGCCAGCAGAGGGGAAACGAACACCGGGGAGCTGTTTTTT
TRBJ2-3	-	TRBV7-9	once	CASSFGDPDTQYF	TGTGCCAGCAGCTTTGGGGATCCAGATACGCAGTATTTT
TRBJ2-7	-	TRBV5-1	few	CASSRDYEQYF	TGCGCCAGCAGCCGGGACTACGAGCAGTACTTC
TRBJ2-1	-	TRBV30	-	CAWSVNSYNEQFF	TGTGCCTGGAGCGTGAATTCCTACAATGAGCAGTTCTTC
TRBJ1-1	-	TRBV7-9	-	CASRAPGPTNTEAFF	TGTGCCAGCAGAGCGCCGGGACCCACGAACACTGAAGCTTTCTTT
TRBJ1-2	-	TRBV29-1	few	CSVRFNYGYTF	TGCAGCGTTCGCTTTAACTATGGCTACACCTTC